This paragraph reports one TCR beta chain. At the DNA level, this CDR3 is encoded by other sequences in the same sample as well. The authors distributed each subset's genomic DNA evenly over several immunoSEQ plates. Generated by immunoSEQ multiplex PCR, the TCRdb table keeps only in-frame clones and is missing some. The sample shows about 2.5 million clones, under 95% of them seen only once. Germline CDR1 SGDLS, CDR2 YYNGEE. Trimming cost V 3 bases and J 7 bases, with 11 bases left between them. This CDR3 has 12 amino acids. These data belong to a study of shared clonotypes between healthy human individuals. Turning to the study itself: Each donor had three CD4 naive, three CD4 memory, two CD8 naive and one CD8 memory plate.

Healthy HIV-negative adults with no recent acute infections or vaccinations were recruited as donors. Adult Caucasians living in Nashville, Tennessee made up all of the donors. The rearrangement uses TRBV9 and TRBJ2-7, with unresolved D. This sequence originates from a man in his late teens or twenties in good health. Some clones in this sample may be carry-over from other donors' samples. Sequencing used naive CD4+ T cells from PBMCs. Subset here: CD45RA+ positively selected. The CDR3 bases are TGTGCCAGCAGCGCTTTGGGCGGTGAGCAGTACTTC. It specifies CASSALGGEQYF. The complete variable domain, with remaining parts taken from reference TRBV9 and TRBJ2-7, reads DSGVTQTPKHLITATGQRVTLRCSPRSGDLSVYWYQQSLDQGLQFLIQYYNGEERAKGNILERFSAQQFPDLHSELNLSSLELGDSALYFCASSALGGEQYFGPGTRLTVT.